This T cell receptor (beta chain) is from a study of OX40 agonist ivuxolimab in advanced cancers. Whole-study context: Participants, 82.7% male, averaged approximately 60 years of age, ranging from about 20 to 79.

CDR1 is SGHTA and CDR2 is FQGNSA in the germline V gene. The CDR3 sequence is 17 residues long. After removal of 1 base from V and 2 bases from J, the junction contained 8 bases not matched to a gene. Profiled with immunoSEQ multiplex PCR; TCRdb holds only in-frame clones, not every one. The sample has 74,000 or so clones; less than 95% are singletons. The source of this sequence is an adult with an advanced solid tumor such as melanoma, head and neck, liver or kidney cancer. The gene calls are TRBV7-2 and TRBJ2-7; 10 nucleotides line up with TRBD2. The input for sequencing was CD4+ or CD8+ T cells sorted from blood, taken in a trial of the OX40 agonist ivuxolimab. CDR3 sequence reads: CASSLDLLAGSAYEQYF. CDR3 coding DNA: TGTGCCAGCAGCTTAGACCTACTAGCGGGGTCCGCCTACGAGCAGTACTTC.